This is a list of T cell receptor beta chains from one sample in a study of post-analysis software for immune sequencing data. TCRdb reprocessed the PCR reads with MiXCR, giving one entry per CDR3 protein. The sample shows 600,000 to 750,000 distinct CDR3 sequences, approximately 59% of them seen only once. Sample: blood. The receptors were sampled from a girl aged 2 to 10 with multiple sclerosis. The conserved cysteine and the conserved F or W are not part of the CDR3 here. Each record gives: V gene, J gene, D gene, CDR3 length, CDR3 protein. D genes are given only for firm matches.

V: TRBV7-9; J: TRBJ2-3; D: -; length: 12; CDR3: ASSLQGGQDTQY
V: TRBV6-5; J: TRBJ2-3; D: -; length: 13; CDR3: ASSPRGGPGDTQY
V: TRBV20-1; J: TRBJ2-1; D: -; length: 12; CDR3: SARDRPSGIEQF
V: TRBV30; J: TRBJ2-1; D: TRBD2; length: 11; CDR3: AWSPAGTREQF
V: TRBV20-1; J: TRBJ2-1; D: -; length: 11; CDR3: SARRGETNEQF
V: TRBV5-5; J: TRBJ2-1; D: -; length: 14; CDR3: ASSHSRGTGYRRQF
V: TRBV4-1; J: TRBJ2-1; D: -; length: 14; CDR3: ASSLIRAFSYNEQF
V: TRBV29-1; J: TRBJ2-3; D: -; length: 13; CDR3: SVVTGLSSTDTQY
V: TRBV5-1; J: TRBJ1-2; D: TRBD1; length: 11; CDR3: ASSLGTDYGYT
V: TRBV5-5; J: TRBJ2-7; D: -; length: 12; CDR3: ASSKKDGSYEQY
V: TRBV5-1; J: TRBJ2-1; D: -; length: 14; CDR3: ASSLGPDKVDNEQF
V: TRBV18; J: TRBJ2-1; D: TRBD1; length: 12; CDR3: ASSRGQGNNEQF
V: TRBV21-1; J: TRBJ2-3; D: -; length: 16; CDR3: ASSSEARKLACTDTQY
V: TRBV7-2; J: TRBJ1-5; D: -; length: 12; CDR3: ASSAQGGNQPQH
V: TRBV3-1; J: TRBJ2-1; D: -; length: 14; CDR3: ASSPLGVAEDNEQF
V: TRBV24-1; J: TRBJ2-1; D: TRBD2; length: 13; CDR3: ATSDSSGIGDEQF
V: TRBV6-5; J: TRBJ2-2; D: -; length: 13; CDR3: ASSYQNAGTGELF
V: TRBV20-1; J: TRBJ2-1; D: TRBD2; length: 10; CDR3: SAGASGNEQF
V: TRBV2; J: TRBJ1-2; D: -; length: 11; CDR3: ASSEIRGSGYT
V: TRBV10-1; J: TRBJ2-7; D: -; length: 13; CDR3: ASSEKRALSYEQY
V: TRBV11-1; J: TRBJ1-2; D: TRBD1; length: 11; CDR3: ASSRGQQYGYT
V: TRBV5-4; J: TRBJ1-4; D: -; length: 13; CDR3: ASSRTARSGEKLF
V: TRBV20-1; J: TRBJ2-5; D: -; length: 13; CDR3: SASLPREHPGEQY
V: TRBV21-1; J: TRBJ2-7; D: -; length: 14; CDR3: ASSKADTDSSYEQY
V: TRBV20-1; J: TRBJ1-2; D: -; length: 10; CDR3: SARAPPYGYT
V: TRBV20-1; J: TRBJ2-2; D: TRBD1; length: 15; CDR3: SAVKTWGQDDTGELF
V: TRBV20-1; J: TRBJ2-1; D: TRBD2; length: 13; CDR3: SAVPTSGEVNEQF
V: TRBV15; J: -; D: -; length: 11; CDR3: ATSATVTYEQY
V: TRBV6-5; J: TRBJ2-1; D: TRBD2; length: 14; CDR3: ASSYSRGYSYNEQF
V: TRBV29-1; J: TRBJ2-5; D: -; length: 10; CDR3: SVEFLEETQY
V: TRBV6-5; J: TRBJ2-3; D: -; length: 11; CDR3: ASSYSRVDTQY
V: TRBV4-1; J: TRBJ2-1; D: TRBD2; length: 16; CDR3: ASSQAPPYAGEENEQF
V: TRBV29-1; J: TRBJ2-3; D: TRBD2; length: 12; CDR3: SVGKRGRTDTQY
V: TRBV20-1; J: TRBJ2-3; D: TRBD2; length: 14; CDR3: SARDALAGETDTQY
V: TRBV13; J: TRBJ2-1; D: TRBD2; length: 12; CDR3: ASSLIGGYNEQF
V: TRBV29-1; J: TRBJ2-7; D: -; length: 12; CDR3: SVEDFSINGERY
V: TRBV2; J: TRBJ2-7; D: -; length: 13; CDR3: ASSEGFQGPYEQY
V: TRBV30; J: TRBJ1-1; D: TRBD1; length: 17; CDR3: AWKSGDRGPETGGTEAF
V: TRBV6-5; J: TRBJ2-5; D: -; length: 10; CDR3: ASSTDVRTQY
V: TRBV14; J: TRBJ1-2; D: -; length: 12; CDR3: ASSQAGGFYGYT
V: TRBV30; J: TRBJ1-2; D: -; length: 13; CDR3: AWSLTGQLNYGYT
V: TRBV2; J: TRBJ2-1; D: -; length: 8; CDR3: ASSEAEQF
V: TRBV20-1; J: TRBJ2-5; D: TRBD2; length: 13; CDR3: SARVGTSGKETQY
V: TRBV12-3/TRBV12-4; J: TRBJ2-5; D: TRBD2; length: 12; CDR3: ASSRSGGTFGQY
V: TRBV2; J: TRBJ2-1; D: TRBD2; length: 12; CDR3: ASTSLAGGNEQF
V: TRBV6-5; J: TRBJ2-3; D: -; length: 13; CDR3: ASSYSGHRADTQY
V: TRBV12-3/TRBV12-4; J: TRBJ1-4; D: -; length: 9; CDR3: ASSFVGKLF
V: TRBV29-1; J: TRBJ1-1; D: TRBD1; length: 12; CDR3: SVERDSANTEAF
V: TRBV13; J: TRBJ2-7; D: TRBD2; length: 13; CDR3: ASSLEGLADYEQY
V: TRBV11-2; J: TRBJ2-4; D: -; length: 12; CDR3: ASSATVAKNIQY
V: TRBV6-2/TRBV6-3; J: TRBJ2-1; D: TRBD2; length: 10; CDR3: ASSPGGAEQF
V: TRBV29-1; J: TRBJ2-1; D: -; length: 12; CDR3: SMQSPSSYNEQF
V: TRBV6-2/TRBV6-3; J: TRBJ1-1; D: -; length: 11; CDR3: ASSYVGGYEAF
V: TRBV7-3; J: TRBJ2-1; D: TRBD2; length: 14; CDR3: ASSLRSGASYNEQF
V: TRBV20-1; J: -; D: TRBD2; length: 11; CDR3: SARVAGRHEQY